A selection of T cell receptor beta chains follows, all from one sample in a study of shared clonotypes between healthy human individuals. Profiled with immunoSEQ multiplex PCR; TCRdb holds only in-frame clones, not every one. The data hold around 2.3 million clones, with approximately 94% observed a single time. Material for sequencing was naive CD4+ T cells sorted from blood. The origin of the receptors is a man younger than 30 in good health. The CDR3 runs from the conserved cysteine through the conserved F or W. D genes are given only for firm matches. A row's size may be missing; if present it is once, few, many or a size class.

TRBV5-1	TRBJ2-3	TRBD2	NA	TGCGCCAGCAGCTTACTAGCGGGAGTCACAGATACGCAGTATTTT	CASSLLAGVTDTQYF
TRBV30	TRBJ1-6	TRBD1	NA	TGTGCCTGGAGTGCCGCTGACAGGGGAAGGAATTCACCCCTCCACTTT	CAWSAADRGRNSPLHF
TRBV30	TRBJ2-7	NA	few	TGTGCCTGGAGTGGGCCCTACGAGCAGTACTTC	CAWSGPYEQYF
TRBV6-1	TRBJ1-5	NA	NA	TGTGCCACCGCCGGTGCGGGCCCAAGCAATCAGCCCCAGCATTTT	CATAGAGPSNQPQHF
TRBV28	TRBJ1-1	NA	NA	TGTGCCAGCAGTTTGAGTTTGAACACTGAAGCTTTCTTT	CASSLSLNTEAFF
TRBV6-5	TRBJ2-3	NA	NA	TGTGCCAGCAGAGGCACTCGCGATACGCAGTATTTT	CASRGTRDTQYF
TRBV7-8	TRBJ2-5	NA	once	TGTGCCAGCAGCGGAGGGACAGCTATTCGAGAGACCCAGTACTTC	CASSGGTAIRETQYF
TRBV19	TRBJ2-7	NA	NA	TGTGCCAGTAGACAGGCCCACGGTGTCTACGAGCAGTACTTC	CASRQAHGVYEQYF
TRBV7-2	TRBJ2-5	NA	NA	TGTGCCAGCAGAGATTTCAATGCGGAGACCCAGTACTTC	CASRDFNAETQYF
TRBV9	TRBJ2-7	TRBD1	NA	TGTGCCAGCAGCGTAGATGACAGGGGACCCTACGAGCAGTACTTC	CASSVDDRGPYEQYF
TRBV7-3	TRBJ2-2	NA	NA	TGTGCCAGCAGCTTACAGCCCCCAGGGGCCAACACCGGGGAGCTGTTTTTT	CASSLQPPGANTGELFF
TRBV29-1	TRBJ1-2	NA	NA	TGCAGCGTTGTTGGGGGAGATGGCTACACCTTC	CSVVGGDGYTF
TRBV5-4	TRBJ2-5	NA	NA	TGTGCAGGGAGGGAGACCCAGTACTTC	CAGRETQYF
TRBV7-2	TRBJ1-1	NA	once	TGTGCCAGCAGCTTTTGGCAGGGCGGCACTGAAGCTTTCTTT	CASSFWQGGTEAFF
TRBV28	TRBJ1-2	TRBD1	NA	TGTGCCAGCAGTCTGGGACAGACTCTCTATGGCTACACCTTC	CASSLGQTLYGYTF
TRBV10-3	TRBJ1-4	NA	once	TGTGCCATCAGTGAGTCGGCAGCCGATAAACTGTTTTTT	CAISESAADKLFF